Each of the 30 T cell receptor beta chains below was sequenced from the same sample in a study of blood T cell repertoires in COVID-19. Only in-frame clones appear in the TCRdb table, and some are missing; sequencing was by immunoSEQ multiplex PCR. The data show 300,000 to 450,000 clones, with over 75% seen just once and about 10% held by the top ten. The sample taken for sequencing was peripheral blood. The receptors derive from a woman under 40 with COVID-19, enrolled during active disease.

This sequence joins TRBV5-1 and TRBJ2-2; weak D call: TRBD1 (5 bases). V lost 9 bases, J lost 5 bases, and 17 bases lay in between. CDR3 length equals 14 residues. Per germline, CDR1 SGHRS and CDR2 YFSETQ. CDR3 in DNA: TGCGCCACCTCCCCTCAATCAGGGACCGGGGAGCTGTTTTTT. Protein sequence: CATSPQSGTGELFF.

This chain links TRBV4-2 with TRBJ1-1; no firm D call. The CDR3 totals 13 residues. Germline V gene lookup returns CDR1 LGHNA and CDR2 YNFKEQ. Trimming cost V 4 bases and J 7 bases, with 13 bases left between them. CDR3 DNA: TGTGCCAGCAGCCCCAAAGGAGGTATTGAAGCTTTCTTT. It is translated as CASSPKGGIEAFF.

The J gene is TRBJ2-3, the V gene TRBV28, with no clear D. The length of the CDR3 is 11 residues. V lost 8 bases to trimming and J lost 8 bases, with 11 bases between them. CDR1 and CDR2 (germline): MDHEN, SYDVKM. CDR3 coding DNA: TGTGCCAGCTCGCCTAGAGGTACGCAGTATTTT. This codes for CASSPRGTQYF.

CDR3 nucleotide sequence: TGTGCCAGCAGTTTATACCTCCCCTCCACAGGGGGAGAGACCCAGTACTTC. It yields the protein CASSLYLPSTGGETQYF. This chain joins TRBV28 and TRBJ2-5; 8 bases are a match to TRBD1. Germline CDR1 reads MDHEN; CDR2 reads SYDVKM. V dropped 1 base and J dropped 4; count of bases not matched to a gene: 11. This CDR3 comprises 17 residues.

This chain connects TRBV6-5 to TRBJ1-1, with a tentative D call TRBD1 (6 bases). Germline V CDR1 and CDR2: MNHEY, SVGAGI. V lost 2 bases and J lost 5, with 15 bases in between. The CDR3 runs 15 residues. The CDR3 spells CASSYDIGGGTEAFF. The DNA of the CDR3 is TGTGCCAGCAGTTACGATATAGGGGGTGGGACTGAAGCTTTCTTT.

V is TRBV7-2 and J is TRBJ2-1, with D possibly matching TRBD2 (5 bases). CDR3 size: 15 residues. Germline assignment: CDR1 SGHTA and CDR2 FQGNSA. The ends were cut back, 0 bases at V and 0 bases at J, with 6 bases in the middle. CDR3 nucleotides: TGTGCCAGCAGCTTAGCGGGGAGCTCCTACAATGAGCAGTTCTTC. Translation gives CASSLAGSSYNEQFF.

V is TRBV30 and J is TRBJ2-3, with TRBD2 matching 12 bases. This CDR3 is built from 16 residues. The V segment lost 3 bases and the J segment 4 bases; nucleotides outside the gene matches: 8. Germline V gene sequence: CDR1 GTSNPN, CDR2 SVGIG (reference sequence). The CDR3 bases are TGTGCCTGGAGAATACCACTAGCGGGAGGACCAGATACGCAGTATTTT. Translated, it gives CAWRIPLAGGPDTQYF.

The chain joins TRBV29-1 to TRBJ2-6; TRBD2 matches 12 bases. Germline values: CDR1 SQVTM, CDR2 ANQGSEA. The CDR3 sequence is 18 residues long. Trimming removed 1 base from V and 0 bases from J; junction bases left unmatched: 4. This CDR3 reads CSVEGLAGEPSGANVLTF. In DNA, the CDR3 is TGCAGCGTTGAAGGACTAGCGGGAGAACCCTCTGGGGCCAACGTCCTGACTTTC. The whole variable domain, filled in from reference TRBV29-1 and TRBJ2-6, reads SAVISQKPSRDICQRGTSLTIQCQVDSQVTMMFWYRQQPGQSLTLIATANQGSEATYESGFVIDKFPISRPNLTFSTLTVSNMSPEDSSIYLCSVEGLAGEPSGANVLTFGAGSRLTVL.

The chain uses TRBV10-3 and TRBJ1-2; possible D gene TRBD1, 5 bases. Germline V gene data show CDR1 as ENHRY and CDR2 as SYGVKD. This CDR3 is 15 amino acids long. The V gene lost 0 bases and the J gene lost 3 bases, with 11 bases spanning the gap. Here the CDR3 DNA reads TGTGCCATCAGTGAGTCGACAGCTTGGGACTATGGCTACACCTTC. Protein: CAISESTAWDYGYTF.

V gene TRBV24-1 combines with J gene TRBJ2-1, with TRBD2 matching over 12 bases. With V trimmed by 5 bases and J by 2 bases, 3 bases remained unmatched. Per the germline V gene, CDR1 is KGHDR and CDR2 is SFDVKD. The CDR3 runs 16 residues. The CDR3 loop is CATSATSGSPYNEQFF. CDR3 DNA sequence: TGTGCCACCAGTGCGACTAGCGGGAGTCCCTACAATGAGCAGTTCTTC.

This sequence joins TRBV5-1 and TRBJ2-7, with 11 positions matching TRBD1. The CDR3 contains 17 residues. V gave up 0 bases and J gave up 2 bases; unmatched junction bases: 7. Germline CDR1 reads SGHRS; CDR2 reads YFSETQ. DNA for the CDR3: TGCGCCAGCAGCTTGGGGACAGGGGGCGGATTGACCTACGAGCAGTACTTC. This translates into CASSLGTGGGLTYEQYF.

The CDR3 DNA reads TGTGCCAGCAGCCCCCCCCGGGGAAGGCAGGCCTTTAACTATGGCTACACCTTC. Its translation: CASSPPRGRQAFNYGYTF. The rearrangement joins TRBV9 to TRBJ1-2; no firm D call. CDR1 SGDLS and CDR2 YYNGEE come from the germline V gene. The V gene lost 4 bases and the J gene lost 1 base, with 23 bases spanning the gap. This CDR3 is 18 amino acids long.

CDR3 in amino acids: CASSFAGGAGYTF. In nucleotides, the CDR3 is TGTGCCAGCAGTTTCGCAGGGGGCGCTGGCTACACCTTC. This sequence joins TRBV28 and TRBJ1-2; 8 nucleotides line up with TRBD1. The CDR3 length is 13 residues. The V gene's germline CDR1 is MDHEN and CDR2 SYDVKM. The ends lost 3 bases at V and 7 bases at J; junction bases unmatched: 4.

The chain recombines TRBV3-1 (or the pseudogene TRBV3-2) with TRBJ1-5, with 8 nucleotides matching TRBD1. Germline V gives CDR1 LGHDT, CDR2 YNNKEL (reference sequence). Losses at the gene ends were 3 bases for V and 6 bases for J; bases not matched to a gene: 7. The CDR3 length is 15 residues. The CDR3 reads CASSQRTGQGQPQHF. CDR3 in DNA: TGTGCCAGCAGCCAGCGGACAGGGCAGGGTCAGCCCCAGCATTTT.

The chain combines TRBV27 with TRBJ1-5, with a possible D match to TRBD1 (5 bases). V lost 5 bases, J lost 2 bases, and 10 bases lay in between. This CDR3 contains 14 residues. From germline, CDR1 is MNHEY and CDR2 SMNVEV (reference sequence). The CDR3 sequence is CASSLDRRNQPQHF. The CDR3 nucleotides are TGTGCCAGCAGTCTCGACAGACGCAATCAGCCCCAGCATTTT.

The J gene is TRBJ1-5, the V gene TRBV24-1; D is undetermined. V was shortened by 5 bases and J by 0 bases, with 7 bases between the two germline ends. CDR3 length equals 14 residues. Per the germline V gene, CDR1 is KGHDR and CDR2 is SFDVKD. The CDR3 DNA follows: TGTGCCACCAGTGCCGACAATAGCAATCAGCCCCAGCATTTT. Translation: CATSADNSNQPQHF.

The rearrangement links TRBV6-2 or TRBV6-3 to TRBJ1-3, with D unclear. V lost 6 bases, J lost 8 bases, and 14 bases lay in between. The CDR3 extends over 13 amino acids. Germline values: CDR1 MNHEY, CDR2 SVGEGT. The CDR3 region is CASSPSGRDTIYF. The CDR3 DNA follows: TGTGCCAGCAGCCCTTCCGGCCGGGACACCATATATTTT.

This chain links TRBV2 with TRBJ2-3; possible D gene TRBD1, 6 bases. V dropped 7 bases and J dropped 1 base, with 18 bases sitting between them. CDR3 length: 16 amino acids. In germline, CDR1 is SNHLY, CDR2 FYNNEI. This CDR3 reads CASTNRGGHRTDTQYF. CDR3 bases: TGTGCCAGCACAAACCGTGGGGGACATCGCACAGATACGCAGTATTTT.

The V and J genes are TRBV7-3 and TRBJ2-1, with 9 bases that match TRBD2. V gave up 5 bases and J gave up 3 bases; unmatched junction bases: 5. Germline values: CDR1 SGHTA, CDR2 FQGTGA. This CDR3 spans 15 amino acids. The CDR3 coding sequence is TGTGCCAGCAGCGCGGCGGGAGGGGACTACAATGAGCAGTTCTTC. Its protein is CASSAAGGDYNEQFF.

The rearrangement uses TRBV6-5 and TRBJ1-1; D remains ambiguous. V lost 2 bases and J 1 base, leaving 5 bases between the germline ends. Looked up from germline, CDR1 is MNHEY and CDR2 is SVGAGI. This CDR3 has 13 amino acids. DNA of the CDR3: TGTGCCAGCAGTTACACAACGAACACTGAAGCTTTCTTT. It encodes CASSYTTNTEAFF.

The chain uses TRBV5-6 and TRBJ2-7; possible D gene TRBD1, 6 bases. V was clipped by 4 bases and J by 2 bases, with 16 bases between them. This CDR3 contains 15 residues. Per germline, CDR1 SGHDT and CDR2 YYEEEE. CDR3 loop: CASSHTGPGAYEQYF. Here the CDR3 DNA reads TGTGCCAGCAGCCACACCGGACCAGGGGCCTACGAGCAGTACTTC.

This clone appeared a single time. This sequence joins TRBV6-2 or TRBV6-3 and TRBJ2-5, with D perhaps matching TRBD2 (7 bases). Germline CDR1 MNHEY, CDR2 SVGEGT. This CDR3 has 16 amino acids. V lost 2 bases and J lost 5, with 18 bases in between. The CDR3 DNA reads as TGTGCCAGCAGTTACACTGGGGCGGCGGGGGCGGAGACCCAGTACTTC. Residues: CASSYTGAAGAETQYF.

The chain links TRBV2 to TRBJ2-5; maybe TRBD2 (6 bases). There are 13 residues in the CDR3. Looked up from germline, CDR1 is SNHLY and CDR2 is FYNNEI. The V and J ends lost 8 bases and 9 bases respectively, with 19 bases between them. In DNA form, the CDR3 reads TGTGCCAGCGGTGGGGACTCCCAGAGAGCCCAGTACTTC. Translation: CASGGDSQRAQYF.

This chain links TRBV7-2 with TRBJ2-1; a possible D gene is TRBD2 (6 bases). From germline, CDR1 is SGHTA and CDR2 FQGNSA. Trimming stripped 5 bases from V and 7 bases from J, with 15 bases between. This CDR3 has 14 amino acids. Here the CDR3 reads CASSHLISGNEQFF. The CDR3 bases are TGTGCCAGCAGCCACCTGATTAGCGGAAATGAGCAGTTCTTC. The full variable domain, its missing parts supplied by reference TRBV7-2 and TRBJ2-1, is GAGVSQSPSNKVTEKGKDVELRCDPISGHTALYWYRQSLGQGLEFLIYFQGNSAPDKSGLPSDRFSAERTGGSVSTLTIQRTQQEDSAVYLCASSHLISGNEQFFGPGTRLTVL.

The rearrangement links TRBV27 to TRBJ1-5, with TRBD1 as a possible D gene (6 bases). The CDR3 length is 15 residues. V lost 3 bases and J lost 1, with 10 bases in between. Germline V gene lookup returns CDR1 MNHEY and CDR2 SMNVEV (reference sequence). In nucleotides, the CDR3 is TGTGCCAGCAGTTTTACAGGGCAAAGCAATCAGCCCCAGCATTTT. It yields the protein CASSFTGQSNQPQHF.

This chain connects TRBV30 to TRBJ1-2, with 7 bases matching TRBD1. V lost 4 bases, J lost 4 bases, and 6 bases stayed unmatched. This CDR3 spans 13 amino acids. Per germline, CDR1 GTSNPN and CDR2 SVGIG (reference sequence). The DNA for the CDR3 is TGTGCCTGGACCCCGGGACAGATCTATGGCTACACCTTC. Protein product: CAWTPGQIYGYTF.

The CDR3 here is CASRRERYGYTF. The DNA for the CDR3 is TGTGCCAGCCGGAGAGAGAGGTATGGCTACACCTTC. The chain combines TRBV28 with TRBJ1-2; D is unresolved. CDR1 is MDHEN and CDR2 is SYDVKM in the germline V gene. The CDR3 has 12 residues. V was cut by 8 bases and J by 5 bases, with 12 bases left in between.

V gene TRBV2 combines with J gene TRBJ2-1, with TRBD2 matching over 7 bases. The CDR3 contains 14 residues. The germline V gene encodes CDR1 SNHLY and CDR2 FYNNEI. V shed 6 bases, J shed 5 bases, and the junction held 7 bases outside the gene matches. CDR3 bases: TGTGCCAGCAGGAACCTAGCGGCGAACAATGAGCAGTTCTTC. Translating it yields CASRNLAANNEQFF.

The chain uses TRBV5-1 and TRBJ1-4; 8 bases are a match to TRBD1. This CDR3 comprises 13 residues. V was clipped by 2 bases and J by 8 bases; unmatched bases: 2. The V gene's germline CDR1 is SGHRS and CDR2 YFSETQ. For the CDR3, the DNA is TGCGCCAGCAGCTTACAGGGGGGCGAAAAACTGTTTTTT. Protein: CASSLQGGEKLFF.

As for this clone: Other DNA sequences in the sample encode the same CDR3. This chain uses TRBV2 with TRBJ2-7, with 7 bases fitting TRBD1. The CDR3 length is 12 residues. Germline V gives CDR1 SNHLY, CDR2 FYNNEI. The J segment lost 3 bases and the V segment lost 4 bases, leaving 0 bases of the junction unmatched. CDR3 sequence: CASSGDSYEQYF. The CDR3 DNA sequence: TGTGCCAGCAGTGGGGACAGCTACGAGCAGTACTTC.